A single sample gave rise to the 2 T cell receptor beta chains below, sequenced in a study of neurological immune-mediated disorders. MiXCR, applied by TCRdb to the 5' RACE reads, yields one record per CDR3 protein. The table shows about 16,000 distinct CDR3 sequences, with roughly 20% occurring only once. The sequencing sample was made of PBMCs. All receptors come from a man aged 45-60 years in good health.

Sample share makes this clonotype medium-sized. The rearrangement links TRBV24-1 to TRBJ2-3; D not certain. CDR3 length equals 13 residues. The V end lost 7 bases, the J end lost 0 bases, and 7 bases lay between the germline ends. CDR1 is KGHDR and CDR2 is SFDVKD in the germline V gene. The CDR3 here is CATSTTSTDTQYF. DNA for the CDR3: TGTGCCACCAGCACGACAAGCACAGATACGCAGTATTTT.

This clonotype was seen ten or more times. CDR3 sequence: CSVQLASYEQYF. Written as DNA, the CDR3 is TGCAGCGTTCAACTAGCCTCCTACGAGCAGTACTTC. This chain uses TRBV29-1 with TRBJ2-7; D may be TRBD2 (6 bases). V lost 5 bases and J lost 0, with 8 bases in between. CDR1 SQVTM and CDR2 ANQGSEA come from the germline V gene. This CDR3 is built from 12 residues.